Listed here are 28 T cell receptor beta chains from one sample, sequenced in a study of cytomegalovirus exposure and HLA in healthy donors. Primers included in the PCR were 60 Vbeta and 13 Jbeta primers. Libraries were prepared by immunoSEQ multiplex PCR; TCRdb keeps only in-frame clonotypes and omits some of them. This sample has approximately 150,000 clones, with about 73% found just once. The specimen was PBMCs. The receptors come from a woman aged 45-65 years in good health and CMV-seropositive.

The chain is built from TRBV27 and TRBJ1-6; no firm D call. From germline, CDR1 is MNHEY and CDR2 SMNVEV (reference sequence). Trimming cost V 6 bases and J 7 bases, with 16 bases left between them. The CDR3 length is 15 residues. CDR3 loop: CASRSEGARNSPLHF. In DNA form, the CDR3 reads TGTGCCAGCAGATCAGAGGGCGCCAGAAATTCACCCCTCCACTTT.

In this sample, this clone turned up once. The chain couples TRBV9 to TRBJ1-2; 7 bases are shared with TRBD1. The CDR3 is made up of 14 amino acids. Germline V lookup: CDR1 SGDLS, CDR2 YYNGEE. Trimming took 2 bases from V and 6 from J; bases not matched to a gene: 7. This chain's CDR3 is CASSVPDRENGYTF. The CDR3 DNA reads TGTGCCAGCAGCGTCCCCGACAGGGAAAATGGCTACACCTTC. Full variable domain (rest looked up from reference TRBV9 and TRBJ1-2): DSGVTQTPKHLITATGQRVTLRCSPRSGDLSVYWYQQSLDQGLQFLIQYYNGEERAKGNILERFSAQQFPDLHSELNLSSLELGDSALYFCASSVPDRENGYTFGSGTRLTVV.

This sequence joins TRBV14 and TRBJ2-1; 7 positions agree with TRBD1. V shed 2 bases, J shed 3 bases, and the junction held 1 base outside the gene matches. Germline V gene data show CDR1 as SGHDN and CDR2 as FVKESK. The CDR3 contains 14 residues. The CDR3: CASSQRTGYNEQFF. CDR3 sequence (DNA): TGTGCCAGCAGCCAACGGACAGGCTACAATGAGCAGTTCTTC.

Only a few counts were recorded for this clone. The V call is TRBV25-1, the J call TRBJ2-3, with TRBD1 matching 9 bases. Germline V lookup: CDR1 MGHDK, CDR2 SYGVNS. V was clipped by 3 bases and J by 6 bases; unmatched bases: 4. There are 14 residues in the CDR3. CDR3 protein: CASSDTGGYDTQYF. CDR3 nucleotides: TGTGCCAGCAGTGATACAGGGGGCTACGATACGCAGTATTTT.

This chain connects TRBV5-1 to TRBJ2-5; D might be TRBD1 (6 bases). The tail of the sequence fits TRBJ2-7 better, so the J call may be wrong. CDR3 length: 14 residues. Germline CDR1 is SGHRS and CDR2 is YFSETQ. CDR3 sequence (DNA): TGCGCCAGCAGCTTAGGACAGCCAGGCGGCGAGCAGTACTTC. It translates to CASSLGQPGGEQYF.

The rearrangement links TRBV9 to TRBJ1-1; tentative D call: TRBD1 (6 bases). V dropped 4 bases and J dropped 7 bases, with 23 bases sitting between them. The CDR3 covers 16 residues. Germline V gene lookup returns CDR1 SGDLS and CDR2 YYNGEE. The CDR3 nucleotides read TGTGCCAGCAGCCCCTTAGGAGGACAGTTACCCCATGAAGCTTTCTTT. Translating it yields CASSPLGGQLPHEAFF.

The CDR3: CASSRAGVNTEAFF. The CDR3 DNA sequence: TGTGCCAGCAGTAGGGCAGGGGTGAACACTGAAGCTTTCTTT. This chain uses TRBV6-5 with TRBJ1-1, with D possibly TRBD1 on 6 matching bases. The germline CDR1 and CDR2 sequences are MNHEY and SVGAGI. The CDR3 covers 14 residues. V lost 5 bases to trimming and J lost 0 bases, with 10 bases between them.

The CDR3 is CASSFGGVGYNEQFF. The CDR3 bases are TGTGCCAGCAGCTTCGGCGGGGTGGGCTACAATGAGCAGTTCTTC. The V and J genes are TRBV5-4 and TRBJ2-1; D perhaps matches TRBD2 (6 bases). The V end was cut by 2 bases, the J end by 3 bases, with 12 bases between. This CDR3 contains 15 residues. Germline V gene lookup returns CDR1 SGHNT and CDR2 YYREEE (reference sequence).

This clone was observed a handful of times. CDR3 sequence: CASRQGAVSYNSPLHF. CDR3 in DNA: TGTGCCAGCAGACAGGGGGCGGTCAGTTATAATTCACCCCTCCACTTT. This chain connects TRBV27 to TRBJ1-6, with 9 bases that match TRBD1. The CDR3 covers 16 residues. Trimming cost V 6 bases and J 4 bases; bases outside gene matches: 7. From germline, CDR1 is MNHEY and CDR2 SMNVEV (reference sequence).

The chain recombines TRBV10-2 with TRBJ2-2; D gene uncertain. The germline V gene has CDR1 WSHSY and CDR2 SAAADI. Trimming shortened V by 2 bases and J by 3 bases, and 22 bases separated the two germline ends. The CDR3 covers 19 residues. The CDR3 DNA is TGCGCCAGCAGTGAGGGGTTAGAGCGTTCGTACCCCGACACCGGGGAGCTGTTTTTT. Protein sequence: CASSEGLERSYPDTGELFF.

This chain connects TRBV21-1 to TRBJ1-5. TRBV21-1 is an annotated pseudogene. This CDR3 comprises 20 residues. The CDR3: CASSKVRSPGVSFGDQPQHF. In DNA form, the CDR3 reads TGTGCCAGCAGCAAAGTTCGGTCCCCGGGGGTATCTTTTGGCGATCAGCCCCAGCATTTT.

This clone was picked up a small number of times. The V call is TRBV11-2, the J call TRBJ2-7; 8 positions agree with TRBD1. From germline, CDR1 is SGHAT and CDR2 FQNNGV. This CDR3 has 14 residues. The V and J ends lost 10 bases and 4 bases, in that order; junction bases with no gene match: 12. In DNA, the CDR3 is TGTGCCACGGCGAGGGCAGGGGGCGCGTACGAGCAGTACTTC. Its protein is CATARAGGAYEQYF.

The V call is TRBV6-5, the J call TRBJ1-6; D is perhaps TRBD1 (5 bases). The ends were cut back, 6 bases at V and 6 bases at J, with 15 bases in the middle. Germline V lookup: CDR1 MNHEY, CDR2 SVGAGI. The CDR3 runs 15 residues. The CDR3 bases are TGTGCCAGCAGCCCGATAGGGCAGGGTAATTCACCCCTCCACTTT. As protein: CASSPIGQGNSPLHF.

The table lists this clone with a count of one. V gene TRBV5-4 combines with J gene TRBJ2-5; D perhaps matches TRBD1 (6 bases). Germline V gives CDR1 SGHNT, CDR2 YYREEE (reference sequence). With 4 bases removed from V and 2 bases from J, the gap between germline ends came to 15 bases. The CDR3 spans 15 residues. CDR3 DNA sequence: TGTGCCAGCAGCGTACCGGGACAACCACAAGAGACCCAGTACTTC. The encoded protein is CASSVPGQPQETQYF.

The chain uses TRBV7-9 and TRBJ2-3, with D possibly matching TRBD2 (5 bases). CDR1 and CDR2 (germline): SEHNR, FQNEAQ (reference sequence). The V end lost 0 bases, the J end lost 7 bases, and 17 bases lay between the germline ends. The CDR3 is made up of 16 amino acids. DNA of the CDR3: TGTGCCAGCAGCTTAGCGGAGTACACGACTATGAATACGCAGTATTTT. Protein sequence: CASSLAEYTTMNTQYF.

In this sample, this clone turned up once. The rearrangement links TRBV19 to TRBJ2-7, with D maybe TRBD2 (5 bases). There are 13 residues in the CDR3. Germline V gene sequence: CDR1 LNHDA, CDR2 SQIVND (reference sequence). Trimming took 5 bases from V and 2 from J, leaving 10 bases between them. The CDR3 DNA follows: TGTGCCAGTAGTGGGAGCGGTCCCTACGAGCAGTACTTC. This codes for CASSGSGPYEQYF.

The chain uses TRBV7-9 and TRBJ1-5, with 8 bases that match TRBD1. The CDR3 is 18 amino acids. CDR1 SEHNR and CDR2 FQNEAQ come from the germline V gene (reference sequence). J gave up 2 bases and V 0 bases, and 9 bases lay outside the gene matches. CDR3 sequence reads: CASSLAPPGTGRNQPQHF. The CDR3 DNA follows: TGTGCCAGCAGCTTAGCCCCCCCCGGGACAGGCCGCAATCAGCCCCAGCATTTT.

The V and J genes are TRBV5-8 and TRBJ2-5; 7 nucleotides agree with TRBD2. V was pared by 4 bases and J by 4 bases, with 7 bases of the junction left unmatched. There are 14 residues in the CDR3. Germline CDR1 reads SGHTS; CDR2 reads YDEGEE. This chain's CDR3 is CASSPWGRGETQYF. The DNA of the CDR3 is TGTGCCAGCAGCCCCTGGGGGAGGGGAGAGACCCAGTACTTC.

This clone was seen just once. The J gene is TRBJ2-3, the V gene TRBV6-5, with TRBD1 matching 9 bases. J lost 6 bases, V lost 8 bases, and 6 bases had no gene match. The CDR3 spans 13 residues. Germline V gene lookup returns CDR1 MNHEY and CDR2 SVGAGI. Written as DNA, the CDR3 is TGTGCCAGCGGGACAGGGCGGAGGGATACGCAGTATTTT. Amino acids: CASGTGRRDTQYF.

This rearrangement joins TRBV7-6 to TRBJ2-2; TRBD2 might be the D (5 bases). The CDR3 is 14 amino acids. Trimming shortened V by 4 bases and J by 0 bases, and 6 bases separated the two germline ends. The germline CDR1 and CDR2 sequences are SGHVS and FNYEAQ. The CDR3 nucleotides read TGTGCCAGCAGCTCCGGGGCGAACACCGGGGAGCTGTTTTTT. The encoded protein is CASSSGANTGELFF. Using reference TRBV7-6 and TRBJ2-2 for the parts outside the CDR3, the full variable domain is GAGVSQSPRYKVTKRGQDVALRCDPISGHVSLYWYRQALGQGPEFLTYFNYEAQQDKSGLPNDRFSAERPEGSISTLTIQRTEQRDSAMYRCASSSGANTGELFFGEGSRLTVL.

V gene TRBV6-4 combines with J gene TRBJ2-5; 13 bases align to TRBD2. The V gene's germline CDR1 is MRHNA and CDR2 SNTAGT. V shed 3 bases, J shed 11 bases, and the junction held 6 bases outside the gene matches. CDR3 length: 14 residues. CDR3 bases: TGTGCCAGCAGTGAAACTAGCGGGGGGGCGGTGCAGTACTTC. Amino acids: CASSETSGGAVQYF.

The V call is TRBV5-6, the J call TRBJ2-3, with 7 bases aligning to TRBD1. CDR3 length equals 16 residues. The ends lost 4 bases at V and 3 bases at J; junction bases unmatched: 11. Germline CDR1 SGHDT, CDR2 YYEEEE. CDR3 in DNA: TGTGCCAGCAGCACCGACAGGGCGTATATGACAGATACGCAGTATTTT. Residues: CASSTDRAYMTDTQYF.

The gene calls are TRBV7-2 and TRBJ1-6; D perhaps matches TRBD1 (5 bases). Germline CDR1 reads SGHTA; CDR2 reads FQGNSA. The ends were cut back, 5 bases at V and 10 bases at J, with 12 bases in the middle. CDR3 size: 13 residues. Here the CDR3 reads CASSPGAGSPLHF. The CDR3 DNA is TGTGCCAGCAGCCCCGGGGCGGGGTCACCCCTCCACTTT.

CDR3 nucleotides: TGTGCCAGCGCCCCCGGGACTAGCGGGCACTACGAGCAGTACTTC. It yields the protein CASAPGTSGHYEQYF. The chain recombines TRBV27 with TRBJ2-7; 12 nucleotides line up with TRBD2. From germline, CDR1 is MNHEY and CDR2 SMNVEV (reference sequence). V shed 8 bases, J shed 3 bases, and the junction held 8 bases outside the gene matches. This CDR3 spans 15 amino acids.

The V gene is TRBV5-5, the J gene TRBJ1-5; D is unclear. From germline, CDR1 is SGHKS and CDR2 YYEKEE (reference sequence). This CDR3 is built from 14 residues. The germline V and J ends were trimmed by 3 bases and 0 bases, with 7 bases remaining between them. The CDR3 spells CASSSTYSNQPQHF. Here the CDR3 DNA reads TGTGCCAGCAGCTCGACTTATAGCAATCAGCCCCAGCATTTT.

V and J are TRBV9 and TRBJ2-2; 11 positions match TRBD2. From germline, CDR1 is SGDLS and CDR2 YYNGEE. J was trimmed by 5 bases and V by 4 bases; bases with no gene match: 7. This CDR3 spans 16 amino acids. CDR3 nucleotides: TGTGCCAGCAGCCTAGGAGCTAGCGGGGGGACCGGGGAGCTGTTTTTT. Its translation is CASSLGASGGTGELFF. The full variable domain, completed using reference TRBV9 and TRBJ2-2, is DSGVTQTPKHLITATGQRVTLRCSPRSGDLSVYWYQQSLDQGLQFLIQYYNGEERAKGNILERFSAQQFPDLHSELNLSSLELGDSALYFCASSLGASGGTGELFFGEGSRLTVL.

The rearrangement joins TRBV27 to TRBJ1-6; D not resolved. V was shortened by 5 bases and J by 0 bases, with 8 bases between the two germline ends. The CDR3 covers 15 residues. In germline, CDR1 is MNHEY, CDR2 SMNVEV (reference sequence). CDR3 in amino acids: CASSLRDSYNSPLHF. Here the CDR3 DNA reads TGTGCCAGCAGTCTACGGGACTCCTATAATTCACCCCTCCACTTT.

The rearrangement links TRBV4-1 to TRBJ2-2, with a possible D match to TRBD1 (6 bases). CDR3 length: 13 residues. Germline lookup yields CDR1 MGHRA and CDR2 YSYEKL. With 5 bases removed from V and 6 bases from J, the gap between germline ends came to 10 bases. The CDR3 DNA sequence: TGCGCCAGCAGCAAACACAGGGCCGGGGAGCTGTTTTTT. Protein product: CASSKHRAGELFF.